Presented here are 17 T cell receptor beta chains from one specimen sequenced in a study of cytomegalovirus exposure and HLA in healthy donors. The PCR ran on 60 Vbeta and 13 Jbeta primers. The data were produced by immunoSEQ multiplex PCR, yet TCRdb's version contains in-frame clones alone and is incomplete. The data contain roughly 150,000 clones, 70% to 90% of them singletons. Sequencing was performed on PBMCs. The source of these receptors is a man aged 25-40 years in good health and CMV-seropositive.

V and J are TRBV2 and TRBJ2-3, with 12 bases lining up with TRBD2. CDR1 is SNHLY, CDR2 FYNNEI, per germline. V shed 7 bases and J 7 bases; nucleotides not matched to a gene: 9. The CDR3 totals 15 residues. CDR3 bases: TGTGCCAGCAATAACGAACTAGCGGGAGGTAATACGCAGTATTTT. The encoded protein is CASNNELAGGNTQYF.

This clone was observed a handful of times. This chain uses TRBV7-6 with TRBJ2-7; D might be TRBD1 (5 bases). The CDR3 runs 14 residues. V was shortened by 5 bases and J by 4 bases, with 15 bases between the two germline ends. Germline V gene lookup returns CDR1 SGHVS and CDR2 FNYEAQ. CDR3 in amino acids: CASSPRQWGYEQYV. CDR3 nucleotide sequence: TGTGCCAGCAGCCCAAGACAGTGGGGTTACGAGCAGTACGTC.

This clone was recorded only once. The chain is built from TRBV7-9 and TRBJ1-2; 7 nucleotides line up with TRBD1. With 4 bases clipped from V and 0 bases from J, the junction kept 5 bases outside the gene matches. This CDR3 has 15 residues. The germline gives CDR1 SEHNR, CDR2 FQNEAQ (reference sequence). The CDR3 DNA reads as TGTGCCAGCAGCTCTATCGGGACAGCTAACTATGGCTACACCTTC. It is translated as CASSSIGTANYGYTF.

The chain links TRBV27 to TRBJ2-2; perhaps TRBD2 as D (5 bases). Germline V lookup: CDR1 MNHEY, CDR2 SMNVEV (reference sequence). The CDR3 totals 15 residues. Trimming stripped 8 bases from V and 4 bases from J, with 17 bases between. The DNA for the CDR3 is TGTGCCAGCCGTGAAGGGCGGGTTACCACCGGGGAGCTGTTTTTT. It encodes CASREGRVTTGELFF.

V is TRBV2 and J is TRBJ1-1; 7 bases align to TRBD1. Germline V gene lookup returns CDR1 SNHLY and CDR2 FYNNEI. The junction had 6 bases not matched to a gene; V was cut back by 4 bases and J by 7 bases. This CDR3 is 13 amino acids long. This chain's CDR3 is CASSAGQSGEAFF. CDR3 nucleotides: TGTGCCAGCAGTGCGGGACAGTCCGGTGAAGCTTTCTTT.

The chain links TRBV21-1 to TRBJ2-7; the DNA was not compared with TRBD2, the D call given in the table. TRBV21-1 is designated a pseudogene. CDR3 length: 16 residues. The CDR3 sequence is CASVRRGLAGLYEQYV. CDR3 nucleotide sequence: TGTGCCAGCGTCCGACGCGGGCTAGCGGGGCTCTACGAGCAGTACGTC.

The V and J genes are TRBV9 and TRBJ1-4, with D maybe TRBD1 (5 bases). The germline V gene encodes CDR1 SGDLS and CDR2 YYNGEE. The ends were cut back, 4 bases at V and 12 bases at J, with 22 bases in the middle. This CDR3 comprises 15 residues. In DNA, the CDR3 is TGTGCCAGCAGCACCGATCCCCTTGCCGGAGGGGAACTGTTTTTT. This sequence encodes CASSTDPLAGGELFF.

Written as DNA, the CDR3 is TGTGCCAGCAGCCCACGACAGGGGACGGAGGAGACCCAGTACTTC. As protein: CASSPRQGTEETQYF. J is TRBJ2-5 and V is TRBV11-1; 8 bases line up with TRBD1. CDR1 is SGHAT, CDR2 FQDESV, per germline (reference sequence). The V gene end was trimmed by 5 bases and the J gene end by 5 bases; junction bases not matched to a gene: 10. The CDR3 length is 15 residues. The full variable domain, with the rest looked up from reference TRBV11-1 and TRBJ2-5, is EAEVAQSPRYKITEKSQAVAFWCDPISGHATLYWYRQILGQGPELLVQFQDESVVDDSQLPKDRFSAERLKGVDSTLKIQPAELGDSAMYLCASSPRQGTEETQYFGPGTRLLVL.

The CDR3 region is CASYVGWGAYEQYV. CDR3 in DNA: TGTGCCAGCTACGTAGGTTGGGGAGCCTACGAGCAGTACGTC. The chain has TRBV2 and TRBJ2-7, with TRBD2 as a possible D gene (5 bases). Germline V CDR1 and CDR2: SNHLY, FYNNEI. Trimming removed 8 bases at V and 2 bases at J, with 16 bases between. CDR3 length: 14 amino acids.

Worth noting for this clone: The sample has other DNA sequences that encode this CDR3 too. The rearrangement links TRBV27 to TRBJ1-5, with D perhaps TRBD1 (6 bases). This CDR3 spans 14 amino acids. Germline CDR1 reads MNHEY; CDR2 reads SMNVEV (reference sequence). Trimming removed 2 bases from V and 3 bases from J, with 8 bases in between. The CDR3 sequence is CASSLRGSNQPQHF. CDR3 nucleotides: TGTGCCAGCAGTTTAAGGGGGTCCAATCAGCCCCAGCATTTT.

The chain joins TRBV5-1 to TRBJ2-3, with 10 positions matching TRBD2. V was clipped by 2 bases and J by 4 bases; unmatched bases: 10. The germline CDR1 and CDR2 sequences are SGHRS and YFSETQ. The CDR3 length is 17 residues. CDR3 amino acids: CASSFRRSSGRSDTQYF. The CDR3 DNA sequence: TGCGCCAGCAGCTTTCGTAGGTCTAGCGGGAGATCAGATACGCAGTATTTT.

This clone was detected only a few times. The rearrangement uses TRBV7-2 and TRBJ2-7; perhaps TRBD1 as D (6 bases). The CDR3 spans 13 residues. In germline, CDR1 is SGHTA, CDR2 FQGNSA. V dropped 6 bases and J dropped 4 bases, with 13 bases sitting between them. Here the CDR3 DNA reads TGTGCCAGCAGTCAGGGGTTGGGGTACGAGCAGTACTTC. It specifies CASSQGLGYEQYF.

As DNA, the CDR3 is TGTGCCAGCAGCCGGGGGACCGCCACGGCCACTTTCCAAGAGACCCAGTACTTC. It specifies CASSRGTATATFQETQYF. The rearrangement uses TRBV5-8 and TRBJ2-5, with D perhaps TRBD2 (6 bases). Germline lookup yields CDR1 SGHTS and CDR2 YDEGEE. V was pared by 4 bases and J by 1 base, with 23 bases between. CDR3 length: 18 amino acids.

This clone has only a few counts. The chain joins TRBV6-5 to TRBJ2-2; D is unclear. The germline CDR1 and CDR2 sequences are MNHEY and SVGAGI. The CDR3 spans 11 residues. V shed 4 bases and J shed 7 bases, with 4 bases lying between them. The CDR3 DNA follows: TGTGCCAGCAGTTCGGGCGGGGAGCTGTTTTTT. This codes for CASSSGGELFF.

This chain joins TRBV5-5 and TRBJ2-3; the D gene is possibly TRBD1 (6 bases). The V end lost 4 bases, the J end lost 4 bases, and 10 bases lay between the germline ends. Germline CDR1 is SGHKS and CDR2 is YYEKEE (reference sequence). CDR3 size: 13 residues. DNA of the CDR3: TGTGCCAGCAGCGCCAACAGGGCAGATACGCAGTATTTT. Protein product: CASSANRADTQYF. Looking up the rest from reference TRBV5-5 and TRBJ2-3 gives the full variable domain: DAGVTQSPTHLIKTRGQQVTLRCSPISGHKSVSWYQQVLGQGPQFIFQYYEKEERGRGNFPDRFSARQFPNYSSELNVNALLLGDSALYLCASSANRADTQYFGPGTRLTVL.

J is TRBJ2-2 and V is TRBV27; D unclear. The CDR3 spans 13 residues. Trimming removed 6 bases from V and 6 bases from J, with 11 bases in between. Germline CDR1 and CDR2: MNHEY and SMNVEV (reference sequence). The CDR3 loop is CASSQDNAGELFF. CDR3 coding DNA: TGTGCCAGCAGCCAGGATAACGCCGGGGAGCTGTTTTTT.

The chain has TRBV27 and TRBJ1-2, with D perhaps TRBD1 (6 bases). CDR3 size: 14 residues. V lost 6 bases and J lost 8, with 19 bases in between. CDR1 and CDR2 (germline): MNHEY, SMNVEV (reference sequence). The CDR3 DNA is TGTGCCAGCAGGCCCACGGGCAGGGGTTTCGGCTACACCTTC. It codes for CASRPTGRGFGYTF.